One sample yielded the 20 T cell receptor beta chains listed below, sequenced in a study of control samples from healthy donors and cancer patients. Assay: immunoSEQ multiplex PCR; the TCRdb copy retains only in-frame clones and omits some. The top ten clones hold approximately 9% of a sample with 100,000 to 150,000 clones, around 86% of them seen once. Sample: blood. The receptors come from a man in his forties in good health.

With respect to this clone: Other DNA sequences from this sample encode an identical CDR3 as well. The rearrangement uses TRBV7-9 and TRBJ2-1, with 8 bases identical to TRBD2. There are 19 residues in the CDR3. V gave up 1 base and J gave up 8 bases; unmatched junction bases: 19. CDR1 is SEHNR, CDR2 FQNEAQ, per germline (reference sequence). The CDR3: CASSLEFGRAGGLPHEQFF. The CDR3 DNA reads as TGTGCCAGCAGCTTAGAATTCGGTAGGGCGGGGGGTCTCCCCCATGAGCAGTTCTTC.

The chain combines TRBV5-6 with TRBJ2-4; D is possibly TRBD1 (6 bases). Trimming left V 0 bases short and J 1 base short, with 17 bases between. This CDR3 is 18 amino acids long. CDR1 SGHDT and CDR2 YYEEEE come from the germline V gene. Written as DNA, the CDR3 is TGTGCCAGCAGCTTGGCCACCACAGGGCCGAGGGCCAAAAACATTCAGTACTTC. Amino acid sequence: CASSLATTGPRAKNIQYF.

The rearrangement uses TRBV6-2 or TRBV6-3 and TRBJ2-1, with D perhaps TRBD1 (6 bases). With 4 bases removed from V and 6 bases from J, the gap between germline ends came to 13 bases. The CDR3 is 14 residues long. CDR1 is MNHEY and CDR2 is SVGEGT in the germline V gene. DNA of the CDR3: TGTGCCAGCAGTTTGCAGGGGACCATCAATGAGCAGTTCTTC. Amino acids: CASSLQGTINEQFF.

The V gene is TRBV5-4, the J gene TRBJ1-3; tentative D call: TRBD1 (6 bases). Germline CDR1 reads SGHNT; CDR2 reads YYREEE (reference sequence). Deletions cut 0 bases from V and 2 bases from J, with 9 bases between. This CDR3 is built from 15 residues. The CDR3 DNA follows: TGTGCCAGCAGCTTGGGAAAGGGGGCTGGAAACACCATATATTTT. Translating it yields CASSLGKGAGNTIYF.

Regarding this clone: Other DNA sequences in this specimen translate into the identical CDR3. The CDR3 DNA reads as TGCGCCAGCAGCTTGGTATCCCCGGGAAACACCATATATTTT. Encoded protein: CASSLVSPGNTIYF. This sequence joins TRBV5-1 and TRBJ1-3; no clear D. Trimming pared 0 bases from V and 4 bases from J, leaving 8 bases between. Germline V gene lookup returns CDR1 SGHRS and CDR2 YFSETQ. This CDR3 has 14 amino acids.

V usage is TRBV6-2 or TRBV6-3 and J usage is TRBJ2-7, with a tentative D call TRBD2 (6 bases). The CDR3 runs to 15 residues. Germline V gene data show CDR1 as MNHEY and CDR2 as SVGEGT. V lost 5 bases and J 3 bases, leaving 17 bases between the germline ends. The CDR3 bases are TGTGCCAGCAGTGACCCCCAAGGGAGGTACTACGAGCAGTACTTC. Protein: CASSDPQGRYYEQYF.

The rearrangement links TRBV5-1 to TRBJ1-2, with 7 bases fitting TRBD1. V shed 4 bases and J 4 bases; nucleotides not matched to a gene: 7. The CDR3 extends over 14 amino acids. CDR1 and CDR2 from the germline V gene are SGHRS and YFSETQ. The chain's CDR3 is CASSSSGTAYGYTF. The CDR3 nucleotides read TGCGCCAGCAGCAGTTCCGGGACAGCCTATGGCTACACCTTC.

The CDR3 loop reads CASSFQALEAFF. CDR3 in DNA: TGTGCCAGCAGCTTTCAAGCCCTTGAAGCTTTCTTT. The chain is built from TRBV7-9 and TRBJ1-1; D gene ambiguous. The germline V gene encodes CDR1 SEHNR and CDR2 FQNEAQ (reference sequence). CDR3 length equals 12 residues. V lost 3 bases to trimming and J lost 7 bases, with 9 bases between them.

This clone was seen more than once but under ten times. This chain joins TRBV19 and TRBJ1-4, with 7 nucleotides matching TRBD1. V gave up 1 base and J gave up 7 bases; unmatched junction bases: 6. The CDR3 is 15 amino acids. Germline lookup yields CDR1 LNHDA and CDR2 SQIVND (reference sequence). The CDR3 coding sequence is TGTGCCAGTAGTATAGGACAGGGTGATGGTGAAAAACTGTTTTTT. It translates to CASSIGQGDGEKLFF.

For the CDR3, the DNA is TGTGCCAGCTGTATATTGGGACCGCGCAATCAGCCCCAGCATTTT. Translation gives CASCILGPRNQPQHF. V usage is TRBV7-2 and J usage is TRBJ1-5, with D perhaps matching TRBD1 (5 bases). V was cut by 8 bases and J by 2 bases, with 16 bases left in between. The V gene's germline CDR1 is SGHTA and CDR2 FQGNSA. The CDR3 totals 15 residues.

This clone was recorded at least ten times. The chain couples TRBV21-1 to TRBJ1-1; the table's D call of TRBD1 was not tested on the DNA. TRBV21-1 is a recognized pseudogene. The CDR3 length is 15 residues. CDR3 nucleotide sequence: TGTGCCAGCAGCAAAGAGGGGATGGGAAACACTGAAGCTTTCTTT. Residues: CASSKEGMGNTEAFF.

J is TRBJ1-5 and V is TRBV30, with a weak D call TRBD1 (5 bases). Germline assignment: CDR1 GTSNPN and CDR2 SVGIG (reference sequence). There are 17 residues in the CDR3. The ends were cut back, 2 bases at V and 0 bases at J, with 17 bases in the middle. The DNA of the CDR3 is TGTGCCTGGAGTCAGGGCAGGGTATCATATAGCAATCAGCCCCAGCATTTT. The encoded protein is CAWSQGRVSYSNQPQHF. Using reference TRBV30 and TRBJ1-5 for the parts outside the CDR3, the full variable domain is SQTIHQWPATLVQPVGSPLSLECTVEGTSNPNLYWYRQAAGRGLQLLFYSVGIGQISSEVPQNLSASRPQDRQFILSSKKLLLSDSGFYLCAWSQGRVSYSNQPQHFGDGTRLSIL.

The V gene is TRBV5-1, the J gene TRBJ1-1; a possible D gene is TRBD1 (5 bases). Trimming removed 4 bases from V and 3 bases from J, with 13 bases in between. Germline CDR1 and CDR2: SGHRS and YFSETQ. There are 14 residues in the CDR3. The CDR3 spells CASSPSTAYTEAFF. The CDR3 DNA reads TGCGCCAGCAGCCCGTCGACAGCCTACACTGAAGCTTTCTTT.

This rearrangement joins TRBV5-1 to TRBJ1-2; D unresolved. This CDR3 comprises 11 residues. Trimming left V 2 bases short and J 13 bases short, with 12 bases between. Germline loops: CDR1 SGHRS, CDR2 YFSETQ. CDR3 region: CASSFNDLVTF. The CDR3, as DNA: TGCGCCAGCAGCTTTAATGATTTGGTCACCTTC.

This clone was detected only a few times. Distinct nucleotide sequences in the sample also encode this CDR3. The chain recombines TRBV5-1 with TRBJ1-1; 7 positions match TRBD1. The CDR3 sequence is 14 residues long. Germline V gene lookup returns CDR1 SGHRS and CDR2 YFSETQ. V shed 0 bases, J shed 5 bases, and the junction held 4 bases outside the gene matches. Here the CDR3 DNA reads TGCGCCAGCAGCTTGGGACAGGGTCGGACTGAAGCTTTCTTT. It translates to CASSLGQGRTEAFF.

The J gene is TRBJ2-1, the V gene TRBV13, with D uncertain. Germline V lookup: CDR1 PRHDT, CDR2 FYEKMQ (reference sequence). The V gene lost 3 bases and the J gene lost 7 bases, with 13 bases spanning the gap. This CDR3 is built from 14 residues. The CDR3 DNA reads TGTGCCAGCAGCTTTCGCCTTAGGTATAATGAGCAGTTCTTC. Translation: CASSFRLRYNEQFF.

Concerning this clone itself: In the same sample, other DNA sequences code for this CDR3. The chain joins TRBV2 to TRBJ2-1; weak D call: TRBD2 (6 bases). Per the germline V gene, CDR1 is SNHLY and CDR2 is FYNNEI. The CDR3 loop spans 14 amino acids. V lost 6 bases and J lost 0, with 9 bases in between. The CDR3 bases are TGTGCCAGCAGCCGGGACTCCTCCTACAATGAGCAGTTCTTC. Protein: CASSRDSSYNEQFF.

This sequence joins TRBV10-1 and TRBJ2-3, with 8 positions matching TRBD1. Germline loops: CDR1 WNHNN, CDR2 SYGVQD (reference sequence). The CDR3 has 17 amino acids. Losses at the gene ends were 0 bases for V and 3 bases for J; bases not matched to a gene: 8. In DNA form, the CDR3 reads TGCGCCAGCAGTGAGTCGGGGGCAGGGGGCTTAACAGATACGCAGTATTTT. Protein product: CASSESGAGGLTDTQYF.

The chain recombines TRBV11-2 with TRBJ1-2, with unresolved D. This CDR3 has 12 residues. Germline values: CDR1 SGHAT, CDR2 FQNNGV. V was clipped by 3 bases and J by 6 bases, with 8 bases between them. CDR3 in amino acids: CASSLDRNGYTF. CDR3 in DNA: TGTGCCAGCAGCTTGGACCGGAATGGCTACACCTTC. The variable domain in full, with the rest retrieved from reference TRBV11-2 and TRBJ1-2, is EAGVAQSPRYKIIEKRQSVAFWCNPISGHATLYWYQQILGQGPKLLIQFQNNGVVDDSQLPKDRFSAERLKGVDSTLKIQPAKLEDSAVYLCASSLDRNGYTFGSGTRLTVV.

The CDR3 DNA sequence: TGTGCCTGGAGTGTACAGGCAAACTATGGCTACACCTTC. Amino acids: CAWSVQANYGYTF. The chain carries TRBV30 and TRBJ1-2, with D possibly TRBD1 on 5 matching bases. The CDR3 loop spans 13 amino acids. Germline V gene lookup returns CDR1 GTSNPN and CDR2 SVGIG (reference sequence). V was cut by 0 bases and J by 2 bases, with 7 bases left in between.